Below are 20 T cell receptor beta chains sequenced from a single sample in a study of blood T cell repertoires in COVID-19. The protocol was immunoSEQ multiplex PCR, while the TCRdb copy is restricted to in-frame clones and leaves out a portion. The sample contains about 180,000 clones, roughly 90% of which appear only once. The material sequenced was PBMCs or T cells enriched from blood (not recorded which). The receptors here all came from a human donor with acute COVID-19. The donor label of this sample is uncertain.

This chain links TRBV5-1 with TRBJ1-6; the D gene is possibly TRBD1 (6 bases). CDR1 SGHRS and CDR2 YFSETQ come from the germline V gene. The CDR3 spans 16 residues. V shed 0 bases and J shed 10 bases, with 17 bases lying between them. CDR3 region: CASSLEGQGIYSPLHF. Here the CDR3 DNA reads TGCGCCAGCAGCTTGGAGGGGCAGGGGATTTACTCACCCCTCCACTTT.

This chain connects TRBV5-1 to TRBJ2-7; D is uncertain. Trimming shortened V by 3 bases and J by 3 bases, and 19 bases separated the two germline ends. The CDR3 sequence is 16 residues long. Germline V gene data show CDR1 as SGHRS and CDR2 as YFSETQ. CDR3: CASSSNGPSKFYEQYF. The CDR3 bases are TGCGCCAGCAGCTCTAATGGGCCCAGTAAATTCTACGAGCAGTACTTC.

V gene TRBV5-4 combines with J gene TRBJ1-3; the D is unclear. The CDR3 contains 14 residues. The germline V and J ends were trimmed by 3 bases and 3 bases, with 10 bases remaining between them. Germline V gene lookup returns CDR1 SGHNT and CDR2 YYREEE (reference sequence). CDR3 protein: CASSSATGGNTIYF. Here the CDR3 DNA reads TGTGCCAGCAGCTCCGCCACGGGTGGAAACACCATATATTTT.

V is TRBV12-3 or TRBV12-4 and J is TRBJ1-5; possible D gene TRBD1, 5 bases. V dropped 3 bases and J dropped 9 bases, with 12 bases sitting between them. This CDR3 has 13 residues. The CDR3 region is CASSLRGTGPQHF. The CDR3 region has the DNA TGTGCCAGCAGTTTGCGGGGGACGGGGCCCCAGCATTTT.

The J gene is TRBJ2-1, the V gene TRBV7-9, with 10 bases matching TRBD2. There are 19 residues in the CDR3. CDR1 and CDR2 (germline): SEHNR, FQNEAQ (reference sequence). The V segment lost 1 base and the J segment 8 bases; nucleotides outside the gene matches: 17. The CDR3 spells CASSLGALAGGSGRDEQFF. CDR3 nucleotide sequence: TGTGCCAGCAGCTTAGGGGCCTTAGCGGGGGGCTCGGGTCGGGATGAGCAGTTCTTC.

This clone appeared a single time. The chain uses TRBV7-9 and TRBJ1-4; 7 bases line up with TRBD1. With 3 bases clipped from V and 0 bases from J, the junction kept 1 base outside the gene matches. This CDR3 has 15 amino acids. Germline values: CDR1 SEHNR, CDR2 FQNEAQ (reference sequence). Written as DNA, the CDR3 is TGTGCCAGCAGCTTCGGACAGGCAACTAATGAAAAACTGTTTTTT. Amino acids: CASSFGQATNEKLFF.

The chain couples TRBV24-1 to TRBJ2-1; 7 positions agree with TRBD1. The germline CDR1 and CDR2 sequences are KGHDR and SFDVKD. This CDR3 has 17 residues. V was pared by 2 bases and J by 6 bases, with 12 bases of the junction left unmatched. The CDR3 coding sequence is TGTGCCACCAGTGATTCGACAGGGAACGCTCTCATCAATGAGCAGTTCTTC. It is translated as CATSDSTGNALINEQFF.

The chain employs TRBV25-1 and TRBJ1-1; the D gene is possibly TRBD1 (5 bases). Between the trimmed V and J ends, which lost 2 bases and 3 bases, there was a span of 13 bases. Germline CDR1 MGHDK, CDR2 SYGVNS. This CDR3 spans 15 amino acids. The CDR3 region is CASSEQQKGDTEAFF. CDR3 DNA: TGTGCCAGCAGTGAACAACAAAAAGGGGACACTGAAGCTTTCTTT.

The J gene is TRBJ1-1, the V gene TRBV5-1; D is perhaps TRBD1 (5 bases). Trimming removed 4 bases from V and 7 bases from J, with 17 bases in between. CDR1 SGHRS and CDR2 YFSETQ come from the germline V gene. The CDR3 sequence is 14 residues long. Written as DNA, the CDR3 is TGCGCCAGCAGCACCACAGGTCCCGTTGGTGAAGCTTTCTTT. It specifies CASSTTGPVGEAFF. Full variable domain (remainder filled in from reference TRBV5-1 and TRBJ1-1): KAGVTQTPRYLIKTRGQQVTLSCSPISGHRSVSWYQQTPGQGLQFLFEYFSETQRNKGNFPGRFSGRQFSNSRSEMNVSTLELGDSALYLCASSTTGPVGEAFFGQGTRLTVV.

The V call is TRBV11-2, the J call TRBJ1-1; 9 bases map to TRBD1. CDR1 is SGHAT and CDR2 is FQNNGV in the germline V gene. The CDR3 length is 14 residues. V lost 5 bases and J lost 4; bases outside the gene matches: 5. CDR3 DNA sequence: TGTGCCAGCAGCCTACAGACAGGGGGCACTGAAGCTTTCTTT. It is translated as CASSLQTGGTEAFF.

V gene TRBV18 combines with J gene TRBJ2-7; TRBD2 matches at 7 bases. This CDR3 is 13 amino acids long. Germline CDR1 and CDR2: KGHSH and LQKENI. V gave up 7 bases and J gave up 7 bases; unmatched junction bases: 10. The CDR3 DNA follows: TGTGCCAGCTTCAGCGGGAACCTGGGAGAGCAGTACTTC. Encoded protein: CASFSGNLGEQYF.

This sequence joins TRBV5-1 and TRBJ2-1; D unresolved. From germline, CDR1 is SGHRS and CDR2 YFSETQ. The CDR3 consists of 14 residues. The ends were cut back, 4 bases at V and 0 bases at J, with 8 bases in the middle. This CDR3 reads CASSPRSSYNEQFF. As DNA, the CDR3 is TGCGCCAGCAGCCCGCGGAGCTCCTACAATGAGCAGTTCTTC.

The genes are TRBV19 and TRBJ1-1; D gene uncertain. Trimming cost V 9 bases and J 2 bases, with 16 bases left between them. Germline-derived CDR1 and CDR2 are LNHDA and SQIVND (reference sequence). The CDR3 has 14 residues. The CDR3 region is CASDQVGGNTEAFF. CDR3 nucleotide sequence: TGTGCCAGCGATCAGGTGGGAGGAAACACTGAAGCTTTCTTT.

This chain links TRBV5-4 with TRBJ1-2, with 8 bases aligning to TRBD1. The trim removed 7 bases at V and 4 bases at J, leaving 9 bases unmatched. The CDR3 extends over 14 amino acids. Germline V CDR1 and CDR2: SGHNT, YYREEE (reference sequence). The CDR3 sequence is CASFGQGGSYGYTF. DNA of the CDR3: TGTGCCAGCTTCGGACAGGGAGGGTCCTATGGCTACACCTTC.

CDR3 DNA sequence: TGTGCCACCAGTGATTTTAAGAACACCGGGGAGCTGTTTTTT. Translated, it gives CATSDFKNTGELFF. The rearrangement joins TRBV24-1 to TRBJ2-2; D not certain. Deletions cut 1 base from V and 1 base from J, with 3 bases between. The germline CDR1 and CDR2 sequences are KGHDR and SFDVKD. The CDR3 extends over 14 amino acids.

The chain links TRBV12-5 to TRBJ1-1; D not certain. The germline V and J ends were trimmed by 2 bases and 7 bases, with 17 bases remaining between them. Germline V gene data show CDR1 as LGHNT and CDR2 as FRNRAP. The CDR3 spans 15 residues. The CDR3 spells CASGLSSRPSGEAFF. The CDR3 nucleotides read TGTGCTAGTGGTTTGAGTAGCCGGCCGTCGGGTGAAGCTTTCTTT.

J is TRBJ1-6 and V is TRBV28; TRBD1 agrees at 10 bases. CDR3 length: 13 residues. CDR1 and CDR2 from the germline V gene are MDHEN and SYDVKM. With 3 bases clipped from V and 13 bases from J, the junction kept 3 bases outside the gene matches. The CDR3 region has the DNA TGTGCCAGCAGTTTCCAGGGACAGGGGCCCCTCCACTTT. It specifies CASSFQGQGPLHF.

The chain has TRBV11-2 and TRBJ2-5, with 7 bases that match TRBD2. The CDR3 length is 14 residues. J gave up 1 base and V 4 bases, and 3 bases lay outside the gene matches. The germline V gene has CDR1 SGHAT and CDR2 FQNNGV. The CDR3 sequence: CASSSWTSQETQYF. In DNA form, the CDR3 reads TGTGCCAGCAGCTCCTGGACTAGCCAAGAGACCCAGTACTTC.

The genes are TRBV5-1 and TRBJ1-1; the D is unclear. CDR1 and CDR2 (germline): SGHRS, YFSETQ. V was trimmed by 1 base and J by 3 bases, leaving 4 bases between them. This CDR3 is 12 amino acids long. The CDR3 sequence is CASSLRDTEAFF. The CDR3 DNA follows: TGCGCCAGCAGCTTGCGGGACACTGAAGCTTTCTTT.

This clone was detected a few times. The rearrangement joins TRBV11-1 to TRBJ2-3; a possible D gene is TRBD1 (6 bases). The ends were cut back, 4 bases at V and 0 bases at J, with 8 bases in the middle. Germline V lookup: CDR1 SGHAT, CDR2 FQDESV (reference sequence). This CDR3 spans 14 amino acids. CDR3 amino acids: CASSWDISTDTQYF. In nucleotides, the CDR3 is TGTGCCAGCAGCTGGGACATAAGCACAGATACGCAGTATTTT.